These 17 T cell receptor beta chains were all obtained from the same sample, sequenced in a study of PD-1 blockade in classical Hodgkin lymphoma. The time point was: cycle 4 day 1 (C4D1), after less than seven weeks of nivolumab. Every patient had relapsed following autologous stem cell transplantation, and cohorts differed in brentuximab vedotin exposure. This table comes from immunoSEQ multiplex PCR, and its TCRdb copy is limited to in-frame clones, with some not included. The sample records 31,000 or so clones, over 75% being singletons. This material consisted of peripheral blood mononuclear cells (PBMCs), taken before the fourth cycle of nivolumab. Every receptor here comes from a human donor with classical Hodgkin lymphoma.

Here the CDR3 reads CSVLSYRGSTDTQYF. CDR3 nucleotides: TGCAGCGTTCTGTCTTACAGGGGGAGCACAGATACGCAGTATTTT. This chain uses TRBV29-1 with TRBJ2-3; 8 bases line up with TRBD1. The CDR3 is 15 residues long. CDR1 and CDR2 from the germline V gene are SQVTM and ANQGSEA. V was clipped by 5 bases and J by 0 bases; unmatched bases: 7.

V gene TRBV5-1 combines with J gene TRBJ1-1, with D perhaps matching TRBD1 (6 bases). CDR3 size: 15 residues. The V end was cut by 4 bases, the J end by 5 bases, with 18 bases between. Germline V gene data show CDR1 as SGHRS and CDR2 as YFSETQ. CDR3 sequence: CASSPGAHRVTEAFF. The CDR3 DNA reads TGCGCCAGCAGCCCGGGGGCACACAGGGTGACTGAAGCTTTCTTT.

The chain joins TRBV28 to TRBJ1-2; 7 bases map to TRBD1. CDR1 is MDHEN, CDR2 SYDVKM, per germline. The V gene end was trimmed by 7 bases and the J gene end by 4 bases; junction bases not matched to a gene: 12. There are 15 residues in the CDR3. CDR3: CASILDLRTGYGYTF. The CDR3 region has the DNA TGTGCCAGCATATTAGACTTAAGGACAGGCTATGGCTACACCTTC.

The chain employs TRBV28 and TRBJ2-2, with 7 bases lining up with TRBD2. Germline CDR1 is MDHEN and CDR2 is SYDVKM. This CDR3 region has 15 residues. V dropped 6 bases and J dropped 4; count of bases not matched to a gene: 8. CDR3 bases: TGTGCCAGCAGCTGGGGGGGGTACGGCACCGGGGAGCTGTTTTTT. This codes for CASSWGGYGTGELFF.

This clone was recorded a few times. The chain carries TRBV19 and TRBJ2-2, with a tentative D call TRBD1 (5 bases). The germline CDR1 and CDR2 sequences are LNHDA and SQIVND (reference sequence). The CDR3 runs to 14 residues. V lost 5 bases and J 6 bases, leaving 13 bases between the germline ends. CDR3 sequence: CASSVNPRAGELFF. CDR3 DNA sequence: TGTGCCAGTAGTGTCAACCCCAGGGCCGGGGAGCTGTTTTTT.

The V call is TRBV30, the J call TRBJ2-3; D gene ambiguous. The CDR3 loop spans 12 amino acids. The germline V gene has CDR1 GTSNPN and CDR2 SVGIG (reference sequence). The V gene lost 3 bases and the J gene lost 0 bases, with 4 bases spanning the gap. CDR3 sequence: CAWRASTDTQYF. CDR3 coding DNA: TGTGCCTGGAGGGCAAGCACAGATACGCAGTATTTT.

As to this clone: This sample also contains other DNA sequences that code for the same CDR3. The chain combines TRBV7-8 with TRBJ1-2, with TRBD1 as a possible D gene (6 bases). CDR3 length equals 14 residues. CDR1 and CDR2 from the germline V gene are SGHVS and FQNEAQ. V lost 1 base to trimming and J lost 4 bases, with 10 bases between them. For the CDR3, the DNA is TGTGCCAGCAGCTTAGAGGCAGGGGTCTATGGCTACACCTTC. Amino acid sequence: CASSLEAGVYGYTF.

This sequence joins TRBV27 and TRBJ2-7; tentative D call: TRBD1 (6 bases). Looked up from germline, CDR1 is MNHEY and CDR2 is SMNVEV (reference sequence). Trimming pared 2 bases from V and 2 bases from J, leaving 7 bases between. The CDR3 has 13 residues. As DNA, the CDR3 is TGTGCCAGCAGTTTAGGGACAACCTACGAGCAGTACTTC. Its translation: CASSLGTTYEQYF.

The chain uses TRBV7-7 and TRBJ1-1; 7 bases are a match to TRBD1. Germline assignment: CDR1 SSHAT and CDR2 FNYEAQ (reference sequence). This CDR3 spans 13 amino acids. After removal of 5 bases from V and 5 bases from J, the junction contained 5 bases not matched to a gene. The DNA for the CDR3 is TGTGCCAGCAGCCTGAAACAGGGGACTGAAGCTTTCTTT. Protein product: CASSLKQGTEAFF.

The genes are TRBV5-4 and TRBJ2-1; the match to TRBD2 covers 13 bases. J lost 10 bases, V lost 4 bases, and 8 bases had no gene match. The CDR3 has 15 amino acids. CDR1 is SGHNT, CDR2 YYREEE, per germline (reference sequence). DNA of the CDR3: TGTGCCAGCAGCGTGACTAGCGGGGGGTCCGGGGAGCAGTTCTTC. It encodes CASSVTSGGSGEQFF. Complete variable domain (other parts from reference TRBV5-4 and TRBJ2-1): ETGVTQSPTHLIKTRGQQVTLRCSSQSGHNTVSWYQQALGQGPQFIFQYYREEENGRGNFPPRFSGLQFPNYSSELNVNALELDDSALYLCASSVTSGGSGEQFFGPGTRLTVL.

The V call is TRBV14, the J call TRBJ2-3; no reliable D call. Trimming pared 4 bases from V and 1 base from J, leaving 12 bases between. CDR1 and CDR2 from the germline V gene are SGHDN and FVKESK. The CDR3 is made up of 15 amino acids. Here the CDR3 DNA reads TGTGCCAGCAGCCTCCTGGGGTCGGGCACAGATACGCAGTATTTT. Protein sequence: CASSLLGSGTDTQYF.

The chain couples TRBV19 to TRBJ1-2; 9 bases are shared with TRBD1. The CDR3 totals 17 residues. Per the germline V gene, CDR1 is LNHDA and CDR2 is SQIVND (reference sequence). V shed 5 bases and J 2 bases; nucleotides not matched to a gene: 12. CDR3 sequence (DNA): TGTGCCAGTAGTCCGCGTCCCGGGACAGGGAGAAACTATGGCTACACCTTC. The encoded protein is CASSPRPGTGRNYGYTF.

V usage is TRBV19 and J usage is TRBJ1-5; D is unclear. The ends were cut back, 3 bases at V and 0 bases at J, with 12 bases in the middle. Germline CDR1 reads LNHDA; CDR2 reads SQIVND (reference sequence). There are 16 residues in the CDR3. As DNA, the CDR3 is TGTGCCAGTAGTATTCGGCCCGGGTCTAGCAATCAGCCCCAGCATTTT. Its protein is CASSIRPGSSNQPQHF. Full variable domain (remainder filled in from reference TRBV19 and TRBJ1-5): DGGITQSPKYLFRKEGQNVTLSCEQNLNHDAMYWYRQDPGQGLRLIYYSQIVNDFQKGDIAEGYSVSREKKESFPLTVTSAQKNPTAFYLCASSIRPGSSNQPQHFGDGTRLSIL.

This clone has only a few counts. CDR3 nucleotides: TGTGCCAGCAGTCCTGACCCTAGCGGGAGGGGTAATGAGCAGTTCTTC. It is translated as CASSPDPSGRGNEQFF. The V gene is TRBV5-4, the J gene TRBJ2-1; 12 nucleotides agree with TRBD2. V trimming: 5 bases; J trimming: 7 bases; junction bases outside the gene matches: 10. The CDR3 is 16 amino acids. Germline CDR1 reads SGHNT; CDR2 reads YYREEE (reference sequence).

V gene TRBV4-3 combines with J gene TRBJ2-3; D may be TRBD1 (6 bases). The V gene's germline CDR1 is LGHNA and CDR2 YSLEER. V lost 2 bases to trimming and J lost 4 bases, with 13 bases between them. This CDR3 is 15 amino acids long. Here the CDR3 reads CASSQSRGSADTQYF. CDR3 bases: TGCGCCAGCAGCCAATCGAGGGGGAGCGCAGATACGCAGTATTTT.

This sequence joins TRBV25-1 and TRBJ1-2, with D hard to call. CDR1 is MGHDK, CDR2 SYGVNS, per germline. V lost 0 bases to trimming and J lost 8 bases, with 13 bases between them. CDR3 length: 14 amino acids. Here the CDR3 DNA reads TGTGCCAGCAGTGAATATGCGGGGTCGCAGGGCTACACCTTC. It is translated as CASSEYAGSQGYTF.

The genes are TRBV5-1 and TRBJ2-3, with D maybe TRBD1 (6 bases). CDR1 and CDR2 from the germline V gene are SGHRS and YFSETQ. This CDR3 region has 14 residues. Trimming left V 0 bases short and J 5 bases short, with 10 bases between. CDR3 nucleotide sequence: TGCGCCAGCAGCTTGGAAGGCAGGGGAGATACGCAGTATTTT. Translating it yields CASSLEGRGDTQYF. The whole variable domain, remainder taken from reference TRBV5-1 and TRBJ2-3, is KAGVTQTPRYLIKTRGQQVTLSCSPISGHRSVSWYQQTPGQGLQFLFEYFSETQRNKGNFPGRFSGRQFSNSRSEMNVSTLELGDSALYLCASSLEGRGDTQYFGPGTRLTVL.